Below, one TCR beta chain is given with its context. This sample was taken from a study of blood T cell repertoires in COVID-19. Sequencing was performed with immunoSEQ multiplex PCR; in TCRdb, only in-frame clones are kept and a portion is missing. The sample includes over 250,000 clones, about 85% of them seen just once. The CDR3 sequence is 16 residues long. V was pared by 1 base and J by 5 bases, with 6 bases of the junction left unmatched. CDR1 and CDR2 from the germline V gene are SGHTA and FQGNSA. The chain uses TRBV7-2 and TRBJ2-2; 8 bases line up with TRBD1. This clonotype was obtained from a man aged 55-75 years who had recovered from COVID-19. The sequenced sample consisted of peripheral blood. The CDR3 loop reads CASSLDGTGYTGELFF. The CDR3 coding sequence is TGTGCCAGCAGCTTAGACGGGACAGGCTATACCGGGGAGCTGTTTTTT.